This is a list of T cell receptor beta chains from one sample in a study of blood T cell repertoires in COVID-19. Here immunoSEQ multiplex PCR was the method, and the copy in TCRdb shows in-frame clones only, minus some. Altogether 250,000 to 400,000 clones are present, around 88% being singletons, with the ten largest covering 1.5% to 2%. The material sequenced was peripheral blood. These receptors all come from a woman in her twenties or thirties with COVID-19, enrolled during active disease. Both conserved end residues are part of each CDR3. D genes are given only for firm matches. Part of the rows lack a size; the others show once, few, many or a class for expanded clones.

V,J,size,D,DNA,CDR3
TRBV6-6,TRBJ1-1,-,TRBD1,TGTGCCAGCAGTCCAACAGGGGGCAGGACTGAAGCTTTCTTT,CASSPTGGRTEAFF
TRBV6-5,TRBJ1-6,-,-,TGTGCCAGCAGTTATCGCGGTTCTTCACCCCTCCACTTT,CASSYRGSSPLHF
TRBV2,TRBJ2-2,once,-,TGTGCCAGCAAGACGGACAGAAACACCGGGGAGCTGTTTTTT,CASKTDRNTGELFF
TRBV19,TRBJ1-1,-,-,TGTGCCAGTAGTGCCTCCAGGGTCTTTGGATCGGGCACTGAAGCTTTCTTT,CASSASRVFGSGTEAFF
TRBV9,TRBJ2-2,-,TRBD1,TGTGCCAGCAGCCCAGGGGGCGGGGAGCTGTTTTTT,CASSPGGGELFF
TRBV5-4,TRBJ1-6,once,-,TGTGCCAGCAGCTCTGGACAGACGAATTCACCCCTCCACTTT,CASSSGQTNSPLHF
TRBV18,TRBJ2-1,-,-,TGTGCCAGCTCCGAACTAGCCCGCAATGAGCAGTTCTTC,CASSELARNEQFF
TRBV4-2,TRBJ1-5,-,-,TGTGCCAGCAGCCAAAACACAGTGAGAAGCAATCAGCCCCAGCATTTT,CASSQNTVRSNQPQHF
TRBV28,TRBJ1-5,-,-,TGTGCCAGCAGTTCCATCGACAGTCCCAATCAGCCCCAGCATTTT,CASSSIDSPNQPQHF
TRBV5-1,TRBJ2-5,few,TRBD2,TGCGCCAGCAGCTTCGGGACTAGCGGGGGGTTGCAAGAGACCCAGTACTTC,CASSFGTSGGLQETQYF
TRBV7-8,TRBJ1-5,-,TRBD1,TGTGCCAGCAGCCTGAGGACAGGGGGATTAAGTAGCAATCAGCCCCAGCATTTT,CASSLRTGGLSSNQPQHF
TRBV18,TRBJ1-6,few,TRBD1,TGTGCCAGCTCACCCGGGACAGGGAATTCACCCCTCCACTTT,CASSPGTGNSPLHF
TRBV6-5,TRBJ1-5,-,-,TGTGCCAGCAGGGCGACAGGATCGAGGCAGCCCCAGCATTTT,CASRATGSRQPQHF
TRBV5-4,TRBJ2-7,-,TRBD2,TGTGCCAGCAGCTGGGGGACTAGCGGGTACGAGCAGTACTTC,CASSWGTSGYEQYF
TRBV6-4,TRBJ1-1,-,-,TGTGCCAGGCGGGGGGGCCTTCAAGGGACTGAAGCTTTCTTT,CARRGGLQGTEAFF
TRBV27,TRBJ2-7,-,-,TGTGCCAGCAGTTTATCGGCCAGCTCCTACGAGCAGTACTTC,CASSLSASSYEQYF
TRBV6-5,TRBJ2-1,-,TRBD2,TGTGCCAGCAGTTCGGGACTAGCGGGGGTTGATGAGCAGTTCTTC,CASSSGLAGVDEQFF
TRBV27,TRBJ1-5,-,-,TGTGCCAGCAGTTTAGGTAGTCACGGTCAGCCCCAGCATTTT,CASSLGSHGQPQHF
TRBV5-8,TRBJ1-1,-,-,TGTGCCAGCAGCCCCTCGGGACAACAGAACACTGAAGCTTTCTTT,CASSPSGQQNTEAFF
TRBV7-3,TRBJ2-1,-,TRBD2,TGTGCCAGCAGCCCCAGCGGGGGAACAGGGAAAAATGAGCAGTTCTTC,CASSPSGGTGKNEQFF
TRBV24-1,TRBJ1-3,-,-,TGTGCCACCAGTGATTCCCCGTTTGTCTCTGGAAACACCATATATTTT,CATSDSPFVSGNTIYF
TRBV4-2,TRBJ2-7,-,-,TGTGCCAGCAGCCCTCGACTGGGGGGCGAGCAGTACTTC,CASSPRLGGEQYF
TRBV19,TRBJ2-7,-,TRBD2,TGTGCCAGTAGTATGCGGACTAGCGGGGACTCCTACGAGCAGTACTTC,CASSMRTSGDSYEQYF
TRBV19,TRBJ1-2,-,-,TGTGCCAGTAGTATATCCCGGGGGGCGCAGGCCTATGGCTACACCTTC,CASSISRGAQAYGYTF
TRBV2,TRBJ1-6,-,TRBD1,TGTGCCAGCAGCGGGACGTGGGACAGGGGTTCACCCCTCCACTTT,CASSGTWDRGSPLHF
TRBV7-8,TRBJ2-1,once,TRBD2,TGTGCCAGCAGCGTAGCCGGGACTAGTCTCTCCAATGAGCAGTTCTTC,CASSVAGTSLSNEQFF
TRBV5-5,TRBJ1-2,-,-,TGTGCCAGCAGCCCCATCGGTTTGGGCTACACCTTC,CASSPIGLGYTF
TRBV11-2,TRBJ2-3,-,-,TGTGCCAGCAGCTCCCGGACGGGGATTACGCAGTATTTT,CASSSRTGITQYF
TRBV7-9,TRBJ2-3,-,-,TGTGCCAGCAGCTTAGAAGGAGGGGCAGATACGCAGTATTTT,CASSLEGGADTQYF
TRBV4-3,TRBJ2-2,-,TRBD1,TGCGCCAGCAGCCCCAGGGACAGGGGGGCCGGGGAGCTGTTTTTT,CASSPRDRGAGELFF
TRBV7-9,TRBJ1-4,-,-,TGTGCCAGCAACTCGAGGACTAATGAAAAACTGTTTTTT,CASNSRTNEKLFF
TRBV29-1,TRBJ1-2,few,-,TGCAGCTCGGGACCTCCGGACTATGGCTACACCTTC,CSSGPPDYGYTF
TRBV18,TRBJ1-6,-,TRBD1,TGTGCCAGCTCACCATCCAGACAGGGCCGCAATTCACCCCTCCACTTT,CASSPSRQGRNSPLHF